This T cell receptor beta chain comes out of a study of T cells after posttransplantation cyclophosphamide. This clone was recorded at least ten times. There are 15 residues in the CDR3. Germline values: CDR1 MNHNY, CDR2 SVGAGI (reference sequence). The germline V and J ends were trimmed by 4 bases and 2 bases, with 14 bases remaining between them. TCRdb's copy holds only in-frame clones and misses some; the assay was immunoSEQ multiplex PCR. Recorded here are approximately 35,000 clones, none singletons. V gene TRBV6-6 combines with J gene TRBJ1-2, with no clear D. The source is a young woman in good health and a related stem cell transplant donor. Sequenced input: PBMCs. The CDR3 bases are TGTGCCAGCAGTTCCCCGGGTAGTACCAACTATGGCTACACCTTC. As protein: CASSSPGSTNYGYTF.